This TCR beta chain came from a study of shared clonotypes between healthy human individuals. V gave up 0 bases and J gave up 5 bases, with 8 bases separating them. The CDR3 is 14 amino acids. Germline V CDR1 and CDR2: SGDLS, YYNGEE. A note on this clone: The sample carries other DNA sequences with the same CDR3.

Once extracted for a subset, genomic DNA was divided evenly among several immunoSEQ plates. Original processing methods: With immunoSEQ giving junction-only sequences and no quality scores, filtering differed. The protocol was immunoSEQ multiplex PCR, while the TCRdb copy is restricted to in-frame clones and leaves out a portion. V, J and clone size derive from that table, while D and trimming were established from the DNA sequence. The profile shows fewer than 1 million clones, about 96% of them singletons. The naive CD8 fraction comprised CD45RO-negative cells positively selected for CCR7 and excluded terminally differentiated effector memory CD45RA+ cells.

The chain has TRBV9 and TRBJ2-2; a possible D gene is TRBD1 (6 bases). This receptor was identified in a man aged 30 to 39 in good health. Material: naive CD8+ T cells sorted from blood. CDR3 sequence: CASSVGGGTGELFF. CDR3 DNA: TGTGCCAGCAGCGTAGGAGGGGGTACCGGGGAGCTGTTTTTT.